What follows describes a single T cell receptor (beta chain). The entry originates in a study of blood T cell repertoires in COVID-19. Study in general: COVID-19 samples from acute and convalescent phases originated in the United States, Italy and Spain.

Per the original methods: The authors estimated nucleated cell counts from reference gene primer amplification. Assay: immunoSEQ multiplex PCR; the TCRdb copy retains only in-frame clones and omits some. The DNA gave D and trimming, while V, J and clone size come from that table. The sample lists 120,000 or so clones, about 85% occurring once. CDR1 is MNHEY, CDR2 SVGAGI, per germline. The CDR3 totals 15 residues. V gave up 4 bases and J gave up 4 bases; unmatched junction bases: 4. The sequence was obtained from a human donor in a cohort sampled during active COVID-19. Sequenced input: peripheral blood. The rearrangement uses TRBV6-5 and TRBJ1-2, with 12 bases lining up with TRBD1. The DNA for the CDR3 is TGTGCCAGCAGTTCCGGGACAGGGGGCTTCTATGGCTACACCTTC. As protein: CASSSGTGGFYGYTF.